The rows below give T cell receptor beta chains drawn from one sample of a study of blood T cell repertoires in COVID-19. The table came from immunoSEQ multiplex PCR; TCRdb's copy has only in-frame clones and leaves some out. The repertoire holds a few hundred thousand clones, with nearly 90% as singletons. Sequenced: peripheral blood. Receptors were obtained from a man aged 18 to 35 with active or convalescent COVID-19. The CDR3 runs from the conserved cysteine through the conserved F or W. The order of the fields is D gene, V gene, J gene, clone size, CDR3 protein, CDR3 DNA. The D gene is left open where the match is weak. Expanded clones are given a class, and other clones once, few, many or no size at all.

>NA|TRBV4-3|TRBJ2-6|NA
CASSHEGGYLGSGANVLTF
TGCGCCAGCAGCCACGAAGGGGGATACCTGGGCTCTGGGGCCAACGTCCTGACTTTC
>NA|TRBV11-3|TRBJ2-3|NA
CASSLSVGRGTDTQYF
TGTGCCAGCAGCTTATCGGTAGGGCGGGGCACAGATACGCAGTATTTT
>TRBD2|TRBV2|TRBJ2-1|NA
CASRSGVGNEQFF
TGTGCCAGCAGGAGCGGGGTAGGCAATGAGCAGTTCTTC
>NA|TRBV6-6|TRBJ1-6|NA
CASSYSSAAYNSPLHF
TGTGCCAGCAGTTACTCCTCGGCAGCGTATAATTCACCCCTCCACTTT
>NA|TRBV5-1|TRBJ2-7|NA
CASSLAGGRGLPYEQYF
TGCGCCAGCAGCTTGGCCGGTGGACGAGGGCTTCCCTACGAGCAGTACTTC
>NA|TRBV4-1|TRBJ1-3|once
CASSLGGVSGNTIYF
TGCGCCAGCAGCCTAGGAGGCGTTTCTGGAAACACCATATATTTT
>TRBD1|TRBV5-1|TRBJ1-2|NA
CASRTGGFNGYTF
TGCGCCAGCCGAACAGGGGGCTTTAATGGCTACACCTTC
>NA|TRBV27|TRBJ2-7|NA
CASSLDRAPYEQYF
TGTGCCAGCAGTTTAGACAGAGCTCCCTACGAGCAGTACTTC
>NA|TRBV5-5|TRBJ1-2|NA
CASSLDPGRDTSGYTF
TGTGCCAGCAGCTTGGACCCCGGGCGCGACACTAGTGGCTACACCTTC
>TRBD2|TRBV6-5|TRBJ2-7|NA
CASSYGFNGRRDEQYF
TGTGCCAGCAGTTACGGGTTTAACGGGAGGCGGGACGAGCAGTACTTC
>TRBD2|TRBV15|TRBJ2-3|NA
CATSKGGLAGVRDTQYF
TGTGCCACCAGCAAAGGAGGACTAGCGGGAGTCAGAGATACGCAGTATTTT
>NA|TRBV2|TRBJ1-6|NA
CASSERNSPLHF
TGTGCCAGCAGTGAACGGAATTCACCCCTCCACTTT
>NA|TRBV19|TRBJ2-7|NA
CASSIGGTHIYEQYF
TGTGCCAGTAGTATCGGAGGGACCCACATCTACGAGCAGTACTTC
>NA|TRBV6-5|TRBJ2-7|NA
CASSYFQGTGSEQYF
TGTGCCAGCAGTTACTTTCAAGGAACAGGGAGCGAGCAGTACTTC
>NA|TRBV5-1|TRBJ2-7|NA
CASSLVREPNYEQYF
TGCGCCAGCAGCTTGGTTCGGGAGCCCAACTACGAGCAGTACTTC
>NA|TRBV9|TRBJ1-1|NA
CASSVGQGNTEAFF
TGTGCCAGCAGCGTAGGGCAGGGGAACACTGAAGCTTTCTTT
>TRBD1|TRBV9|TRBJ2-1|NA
CASSVFQGAGYNEQFF
TGTGCCAGCAGCGTTTTCCAGGGGGCGGGTTACAATGAGCAGTTCTTC